The source of this T cell receptor beta chain is a study of blood T cells in healthy people across ages (dated by TCRdb to 2013 to 2016). Describing the broader study: In model experiments, template switching captured about one uniquely barcoded TCR beta cDNA molecule for every two T cells. To track age-related changes in TCR beta repertoire diversity, the study relied on deep sequencing normalized with unique cDNA molecular identifiers. To avoid experimental bias, donors of different ages were distributed randomly across sequencing lanes. The donors were split into four age groups: young (average around 15 years), middle-aged (39), aged (more than 55) and long-lived (roughly 77). For two donors (one aged 18 to 30 and one aged 80 or older), the study analyzed two additional independent replicas of 1 million unique cDNA reads from the same blood draw. Overall results and qualifications from the work: Compared with the aged group, more naive CD4+ T cells, fewer expanded clones and increased TCR diversity were shown by the long-lived group, suggesting age selection. Because profiling used bulk unsorted PBMCs, naive and antigen-experienced compartments could not be compared conclusively. Donor CMV infection status was unknown, potentially confounding age-related changes in expanded clonotypes. There was a strong correlation between observed TCR beta diversity and the percentage of naive T cells measured by flow cytometry. Estimates of total diversity based on one million sequenced T cells were considered lower bounds and underestimates. Observed TCR beta diversity per million T cells fell roughly linearly with age, and a significant reduction was already apparent by age roughly 40.

The roughly 39 donors, aged about 6 to 95 years, were systemically healthy Caucasian individuals from Russia. Approximately 9.3 milliliters of peripheral blood were collected from each donor into EDTA-treated Vacutainer tubes. Ficoll-Paque density-gradient centrifugation was used to isolate PBMCs, with at least 6 million per sample. Total RNA, at least 5 micrograms per sample, was extracted from PBMCs with Trizol reagent. For every donor, flow cytometry on a PBMC aliquot measured the percentage of naive CD45RAhigh/CD27high T cells. This clonotype appeared a few times. Its recognized antigen is unknown. Base-call qualities are not available, and no considerably larger clone is one nucleotide away. The library relied on 5' RACE. Sequencing was performed on an Illumina HiSeq 2500. The second PCR ran for roughly 6 to 11 cycles and used a J-beta primer mix along with a sample-barcoded 5' primer. A unique molecular identifier was introduced onto each TCR beta cDNA molecule by a template-switch 5' adaptor carrying 12 random nucleotides. Each sample yielded at least 3 million CDR3-containing paired-end reads. First-strand cDNA synthesis was performed from all RNA using the Mint cDNA synthesis kit, with priming by a TRBC-specific oligonucleotide. All cDNA was treated with uracil-DNA glycosylase and then went through a first 18-cycle PCR with the universal primers M1SS and BC2_uni_R. The authors' analysis ran thus. For normalization, 1 million high-quality reads, each with a distinct molecular identifier, were randomly selected from each sample. Reads sharing molecular identifiers were discarded rather than binned into consensus sequences. MiTCR, with a Q25 quality threshold and the strictest error-elimination algorithm, was used for CDR3 identification, clonotype clustering and error correction. Lower-bound total TCR beta diversity was estimated with a nonparametric unseen species model using Euler transformation. The public reads were quality trimmed at Q25 with fastp and then assembled into clones with MiXCR by TCRdb, keeping productive beta chains. Rows with one shared CDR3 protein collapse into an entry with the most common genes and DNA. TCRdb assigned the V and J calls; the authors' analysis was not used. The table for this sample lists about 800,000 distinct CDR3 sequences; around half of them were counted only once. The ten largest clonotypes hold over 15% of the sample.

The sequence was obtained from a man older than 75 in good health. Input material: blood.

The CDR3 is CASSRRTGGGDTQYF. The DNA sequence is TGTGCCAGCAGCCGAAGGACAGGCGGGGGAGATACGCAGTATTTT. The sequence joins TRBV14 to TRBJ2-3, with the D call perhaps TRBD1 or TRBD2, each one matching 7 bases. V sheds 4 bases and J sheds 5 bases, leaving 16 bases between their ends. CDR1 and CDR2, per the germline V gene, are SGHDN and FVKESK. Reading from cysteine to phenylalanine, the CDR3 counts 15 amino acids. Only CDR3 DNA is held: 45 bases, read in frame from base 1.